This entry lists 27 T cell receptor beta chains sequenced from one sample in a study of T cells in Graves' hyperthyroidism and ophthalmopathy. Amplification of TCR beta CDR3 regions was performed using RNA transcripts as template. The HTBI primer set drove a first-round RT-PCR of the TCR CDR3. Each CDR3 protein gets one entry after TCRdb re-called the multiplex PCR reads with MiXCR. The data hold hundreds of thousands of distinct CDR3 sequences, with under 45% observed a single time. Material: blood. The receptors derive from a woman aged 40 to 50 with Graves' hyperthyroidism.

The CDR3 coding sequence is TGTGCCAGCAGTGGTTTGACAGGGAGTCAGCCCCAGCATTTT. This translates into CASSGLTGSQPQHF. The chain links TRBV6-1 to TRBJ1-5, with 7 bases that match TRBD1. Germline V gene data show CDR1 as MNHNS and CDR2 as SASEGT. The ends lost 4 bases at V and 6 bases at J; junction bases unmatched: 6. This CDR3 contains 14 residues.

The chain uses TRBV19 and TRBJ1-3, with D possibly matching TRBD1 (6 bases). Trimming cost V 6 bases and J 4 bases, with 19 bases left between them. The CDR3 spans 16 residues. CDR1 is LNHDA, CDR2 SQIVND, per germline (reference sequence). CDR3 DNA sequence: TGTGCCAGTAGATCGGACAGACTCCGGAGAGGAAACACCATATATTTT. Protein sequence: CASRSDRLRRGNTIYF.

The rearrangement uses TRBV7-9 and TRBJ1-1, with 8 bases identical to TRBD1. In germline, CDR1 is SEHNR, CDR2 FQNEAQ (reference sequence). CDR3 length equals 13 residues. J gave up 5 bases and V 3 bases, and 2 bases lay outside the gene matches. The CDR3 here is CASSFRGQTEAFF. Here the CDR3 DNA reads TGTGCCAGCAGCTTCAGGGGGCAAACTGAAGCTTTCTTT.

The chain couples TRBV29-1 to TRBJ1-3; TRBD1 aligns across 9 bases. The CDR3 length is 13 residues. After removal of 6 bases from V and 3 bases from J, the junction contained 3 bases not matched to a gene. Germline-derived CDR1 and CDR2 are SQVTM and ANQGSEA. The CDR3 reads CSVGTGNGNTIYF. The CDR3 DNA sequence: TGCAGCGTGGGGACAGGGAATGGAAACACCATATATTTT. Full variable domain (outside the CDR3, taken from reference TRBV29-1 and TRBJ1-3): SAVISQKPSRDICQRGTSLTIQCQVDSQVTMMFWYRQQPGQSLTLIATANQGSEATYESGFVIDKFPISRPNLTFSTLTVSNMSPEDSSIYLCSVGTGNGNTIYFGEGSWLTVV.

This clonotype has a count of ten or more. V and J are TRBV12-3 or TRBV12-4 and TRBJ2-5; 11 nucleotides agree with TRBD2. V was clipped by 1 base and J by 5 bases; unmatched bases: 9. The CDR3 runs 17 residues. The CDR3, as DNA: TGTGCCAGCAGTTTAGTCCTCGTAGCGGGGGGGCAGGAGACCCAGTACTTC. This sequence encodes CASSLVLVAGGQETQYF.

On this clonotype itself: The germline gene is not matched at one end of the junction; a read error may be the cause. The chain has TRBV19 and TRBJ2-7; TRBD1 matches 7 bases. CDR3 length equals 14 residues. CDR1 and CDR2 from the germline V gene are LNHDA and SQIVND (reference sequence). CDR3 in DNA: TGTGCCAGTGGTATGGTACAGGGGTCCTACGAGCAGTACTTC. It codes for CASGMVQGSYEQYF.

The rearrangement uses TRBV11-2 and TRBJ1-1; D not certain. The CDR3 sequence is 15 residues long. The germline gives CDR1 SGHAT, CDR2 FQNNGV. V was shortened by 3 bases and J by 8 bases, with 19 bases between the two germline ends. The CDR3 DNA follows: TGTGCCAGCAGCTTCGGACCTTTTAACACCGGGGAAGCTTTCTTT. Amino acid sequence: CASSFGPFNTGEAFF.

V usage is TRBV12-3 or TRBV12-4 and J usage is TRBJ1-5; no clear D. V was trimmed by 2 bases and J by 0 bases, leaving 8 bases between them. The CDR3 contains 15 residues. The CDR3 protein is CASSLKWYSNQPQHF. The DNA of the CDR3 is TGTGCCAGCAGTTTAAAGTGGTATAGCAATCAGCCCCAGCATTTT.

This clonotype was recorded many times. CDR3 nucleotides: TGTGCCAGCAGCTTAGGCCCCCGGGGCACTGAAGCTTTCTTT. Translated, it gives CASSLGPRGTEAFF. V and J are TRBV7-9 and TRBJ1-1; no reliable D call. Germline V lookup: CDR1 SEHNR, CDR2 FQNEAQ (reference sequence). This CDR3 region has 14 residues. Trimming took 1 base from V and 4 from J, leaving 10 bases between them.

This clonotype was counted many times. The chain uses TRBV6-5 and TRBJ2-5, with 10 bases aligning to TRBD1. V shed 4 bases and J 5 bases; nucleotides not matched to a gene: 7. The CDR3 extends over 15 amino acids. Germline lookup yields CDR1 MNHEY and CDR2 SVGAGI. CDR3: CASSSTGTGAETQYF. DNA for the CDR3: TGTGCCAGCAGTTCGACCGGGACAGGGGCGGAGACCCAGTACTTC.

This clonotype was recorded at least ten times. This sequence joins TRBV24-1 and TRBJ1-2, with 7 bases identical to TRBD1. V gave up 4 bases and J gave up 6 bases; unmatched junction bases: 4. In germline, CDR1 is KGHDR, CDR2 SFDVKD. This CDR3 contains 13 residues. The CDR3 loop reads CATSDDRVDGYTF. Here the CDR3 DNA reads TGTGCCACCAGTGACGACAGGGTCGATGGCTACACCTTC.

V is TRBV7-2 and J is TRBJ2-7; 7 nucleotides line up with TRBD1. The germline V gene has CDR1 SGHTA and CDR2 FQGNSA. This CDR3 comprises 14 residues. Trimming took 5 bases from V and 3 from J; bases not matched to a gene: 7. In nucleotides, the CDR3 is TGTGCCAGCAGCGCAACGACAGGGTACTACGAGCAGTACTTC. It encodes CASSATTGYYEQYF. The variable domain in full, with the rest retrieved from reference TRBV7-2 and TRBJ2-7, is GAGVSQSPSNKVTEKGKDVELRCDPISGHTALYWYRQSLGQGLEFLIYFQGNSAPDKSGLPSDRFSAERTGGSVSTLTIQRTQQEDSAVYLCASSATTGYYEQYFGPGTRLTVT.

The table lists this clonotype with many counts. The rearrangement uses TRBV9 and TRBJ2-5, with D possibly matching TRBD1 (5 bases). Trimming took off 4 bases at V and 1 base at J, with 11 bases between the two ends. CDR3 size: 14 residues. CDR1 is SGDLS and CDR2 is YYNGEE in the germline V gene. The CDR3 protein is CASSPRQIQETQYF. CDR3 coding DNA: TGTGCCAGCAGCCCTAGACAGATCCAAGAGACCCAGTACTTC. Drawing the rest from reference TRBV9 and TRBJ2-5, the complete variable domain is DSGVTQTPKHLITATGQRVTLRCSPRSGDLSVYWYQQSLDQGLQFLIQYYNGEERAKGNILERFSAQQFPDLHSELNLSSLELGDSALYFCASSPRQIQETQYFGPGTRLLVL.

A remark on this clonotype: Possible read error: a much larger clone is one base away. V and J are TRBV5-6 and TRBJ1-1, with D unresolved. Germline CDR1 and CDR2: SGHDT and YYEEEE. The CDR3 has 14 amino acids. The ends were cut back, 1 base at V and 3 bases at J, with 10 bases in the middle. The CDR3 coding sequence is TGTGCCAGCAGCTTGCGAGAGGACTACACTGAAGCTTTCTTT. It encodes CASSLREDYTEAFF. Using reference TRBV5-6 and TRBJ1-1 for the parts outside the CDR3, the full variable domain is DAGVTQSPTHLIKTRGQQVTLRCSPKSGHDTVSWYQQALGQGPQFIFQYYEEEERQRGNFPDRFSGHQFPNYSSELNVNALLLGDSALYLCASSLREDYTEAFFGQGTRLTVV.

This clonotype was counted between two and nine times. The rearrangement uses TRBV19 and TRBJ1-1; 7 positions agree with TRBD1. The CDR3 is 14 amino acids. Germline V gene lookup returns CDR1 LNHDA and CDR2 SQIVND (reference sequence). Unmatched junction bases numbered 10, after V lost 7 bases and J lost 5 bases. CDR3 protein: CASNPERGPTEAFF. The CDR3 DNA is TGTGCCAGTAACCCGGAGAGGGGGCCTACTGAAGCTTTCTTT.

The chain couples TRBV15 to TRBJ1-2, with 8 nucleotides matching TRBD1. The germline gives CDR1 LNHNV, CDR2 YYDKDF (reference sequence). Trimming at V came to 3 bases and at J to 4 bases, leaving 7 bases not matched to a gene. This CDR3 is built from 15 residues. The CDR3 sequence is CATSRGGTGVYGYTF. CDR3 DNA: TGTGCCACCAGCAGGGGAGGGACAGGCGTCTATGGCTACACCTTC.

V usage is TRBV7-3 and J usage is TRBJ1-2; tentative D call: TRBD1 (5 bases). The CDR3 contains 17 residues. Trimming left V 6 bases short and J 8 bases short, with 28 bases between. CDR1 and CDR2 from the germline V gene are SGHTA and FQGTGA. This CDR3 reads CASSETQNLVGVGGYTF. CDR3 nucleotide sequence: TGTGCCAGCAGTGAAACCCAAAACCTGGTGGGGGTTGGGGGCTACACCTTC.

The chain employs TRBV25-1 and TRBJ2-7; 7 bases map to TRBD2. This CDR3 is built from 14 residues. Germline CDR1 MGHDK, CDR2 SYGVNS. V trimming: 4 bases; J trimming: 6 bases; junction bases outside the gene matches: 9. The CDR3 coding sequence is TGTGCCAGCAGTGCATCTTTTTCTAGCGGCGAGCAGTACTTC. The encoded protein is CASSASFSSGEQYF.

The chain combines TRBV28 with TRBJ1-3, with a weak D call TRBD1 (6 bases). The V gene's germline CDR1 is MDHEN and CDR2 SYDVKM. Trimming left V 8 bases short and J 3 bases short, with 14 bases between. The CDR3 has 14 residues. CDR3 sequence reads: CASQRGGNGNTIYF. DNA of the CDR3: TGTGCCAGCCAGAGAGGGGGAAATGGAAACACCATATATTTT.

Ten or more counts support this clonotype. The DNA for the CDR3 is TGTGCCAGTATGGTGAGGAACACTGAAGCTTTCTTT. Protein: CASMVRNTEAFF. This chain joins TRBV19 and TRBJ1-1; D is unresolved. Germline-derived CDR1 and CDR2 are LNHDA and SQIVND (reference sequence). CDR3 size: 12 residues. Trimming left V 7 bases short and J 1 base short, with 7 bases between.

This clonotype has a handful of counts. The CDR3 is CASLETRDYGYTF. The CDR3 DNA reads TGTGCCAGCTTAGAGACCAGGGACTATGGCTACACCTTC. The rearrangement uses TRBV2 and TRBJ1-2, with D perhaps matching TRBD1 (5 bases). This CDR3 region has 13 residues. The V end was cut by 8 bases, the J end by 3 bases, with 13 bases between. Per the germline V gene, CDR1 is SNHLY and CDR2 is FYNNEI.

This chain connects TRBV7-2 to TRBJ1-5; TRBD1 matches at 9 bases. From germline, CDR1 is SGHTA and CDR2 FQGNSA. The length of the CDR3 is 17 residues. With 1 base clipped from V and 3 bases from J, the junction kept 7 bases outside the gene matches. This CDR3 reads CASSLVLGQGPNQPQHF. As DNA, the CDR3 is TGTGCCAGCAGCTTAGTGCTGGGACAGGGACCCAATCAGCCCCAGCATTTT.

This clonotype was seen many times. V and J are TRBV7-9 and TRBJ1-1; D possibly corresponds to TRBD1 (6 bases). Germline-derived CDR1 and CDR2 are SEHNR and FQNEAQ (reference sequence). With 8 bases removed from V and 0 bases from J, the gap between germline ends came to 13 bases. The CDR3 has 14 amino acids. The chain's CDR3 is CASGRGDMNTEAFF. CDR3 DNA: TGTGCCAGCGGAAGGGGGGACATGAACACTGAAGCTTTCTTT.

In its sample, this clonotype was seen many times. The chain links TRBV20-1 to TRBJ1-1; 8 bases are a match to TRBD1. The CDR3 has 15 residues. Germline V gene sequence: CDR1 DFQATT, CDR2 SNEGSKA (reference sequence). The V gene end was trimmed by 6 bases and the J gene end by 4 bases; junction bases not matched to a gene: 13. The CDR3 sequence: CSADSQTTGGTEAFF. Written as DNA, the CDR3 is TGCAGTGCGGATTCCCAAACTACAGGGGGCACTGAAGCTTTCTTT.

The chain couples TRBV29-1 to TRBJ2-1, with 9 bases fitting TRBD2. This CDR3 spans 15 amino acids. Germline V gives CDR1 SQVTM, CDR2 ANQGSEA. The V segment lost 8 bases and the J segment 2 bases; nucleotides outside the gene matches: 10. CDR3 region: CSLAGGRGTYNEQFF. In DNA, the CDR3 is TGCAGCTTAGCCGGCGGGAGGGGGACCTACAATGAGCAGTTCTTC.

Many counts were recorded for this clonotype. V and J are TRBV7-2 and TRBJ2-7; 7 bases map to TRBD1. Trimming removed 1 base from V and 4 bases from J; junction bases left unmatched: 10. Germline CDR1 reads SGHTA; CDR2 reads FQGNSA. The CDR3 has 16 amino acids. The CDR3 DNA reads TGTGCCAGCAGCTTAGACGACAGGGTGGTTGGGTACGAGCAGTACTTC. Translation gives CASSLDDRVVGYEQYF.

This clonotype was observed a few times. The rearrangement joins TRBV20-1 to TRBJ2-7, with 10 nucleotides matching TRBD2. J lost 4 bases, V lost 5 bases, and 11 bases had no gene match. The CDR3 is 15 amino acids. Germline assignment: CDR1 DFQATT and CDR2 SNEGSKA (reference sequence). Here the CDR3 reads CSAGSLAGASYEQYF. For the CDR3, the DNA is TGCAGTGCTGGGTCTCTAGCGGGAGCGAGTTACGAGCAGTACTTC.